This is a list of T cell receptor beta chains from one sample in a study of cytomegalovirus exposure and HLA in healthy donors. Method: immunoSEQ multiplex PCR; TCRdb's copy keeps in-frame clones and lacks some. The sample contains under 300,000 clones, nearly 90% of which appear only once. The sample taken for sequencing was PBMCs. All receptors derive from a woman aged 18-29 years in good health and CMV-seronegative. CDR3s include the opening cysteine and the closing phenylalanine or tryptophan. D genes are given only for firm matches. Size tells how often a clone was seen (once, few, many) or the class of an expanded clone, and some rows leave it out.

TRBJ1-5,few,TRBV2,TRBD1,CASSDPLGQGVGQPQHF,TGTGCCAGCAGTGATCCGTTGGGACAGGGAGTAGGTCAGCCCCAGCATTTT
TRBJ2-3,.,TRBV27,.,CASKNLLDTQRKDTQYF,TGTGCCAGCAAGAATCTTTTGGACACCCAAAGGAAAGATACGCAGTATTTT
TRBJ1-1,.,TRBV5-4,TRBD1,CASSGGQGALGGFNTEAFF,TGTGCCAGCAGCGGAGGACAGGGGGCGCTGGGGGGATTCAACACTGAAGCTTTCTTT
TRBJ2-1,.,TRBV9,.,CASSGLVGATNEQFF,TGTGCCAGCAGCGGGCTCGTGGGGGCCACCAATGAGCAGTTCTTC
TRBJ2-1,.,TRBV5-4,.,CASSLAAGEQFF,TGTGCCAGCAGCTTGGCGGCGGGGGAGCAGTTCTTC
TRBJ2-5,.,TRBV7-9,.,CASSPLGQWQTQYF,TGTGCCAGCAGCCCACTAGGACAGTGGCAGACCCAGTACTTC
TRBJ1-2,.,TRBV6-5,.,CASSYYGDGYTF,TGTGCCAGCAGTTACTACGGAGATGGCTACACCTTC
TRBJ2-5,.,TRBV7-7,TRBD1,CASSHDRGRTQYF,TGTGCCAGCAGCCATGACAGGGGTAGGACCCAGTACTTC
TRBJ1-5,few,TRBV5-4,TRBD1,CASSLDRGLVQPQHF,TGTGCCAGCAGCTTGGACAGGGGATTGGTTCAGCCCCAGCATTTT
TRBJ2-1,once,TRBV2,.,CARAPGKWGEQFF,TGTGCCAGAGCCCCGGGGAAATGGGGTGAGCAGTTCTTC
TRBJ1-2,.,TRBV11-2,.,CASSVSPGYAGYTF,TGTGCCAGCAGCGTATCTCCAGGGTACGCTGGCTACACCTTC
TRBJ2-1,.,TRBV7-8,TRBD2,CASSPGLAGGIYEQFF,TGTGCCAGCAGCCCTGGACTAGCGGGGGGGATCTATGAGCAGTTCTTC
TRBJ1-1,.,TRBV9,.,CASSVGQATEAFF,TGTGCCAGCAGCGTAGGACAGGCCACTGAAGCTTTCTTT
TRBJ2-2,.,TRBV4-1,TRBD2,CASSRGGPVTGELFF,TGCGCCAGCAGCCGCGGGGGGCCGGTCACCGGGGAGCTGTTTTTT
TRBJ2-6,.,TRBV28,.,CASSPRGGGANVLTF,TGTGCCAGCAGCCCGAGGGGGGGCGGGGCCAACGTCCTGACTTTC
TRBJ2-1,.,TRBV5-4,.,CASSNDSLLYNEQFF,TGTGCCAGCAGCAACGACTCGCTCCTTTACAATGAGCAGTTCTTC
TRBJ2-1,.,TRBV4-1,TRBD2,CASSQDRAGTPYNEQFF,TGCGCCAGCAGCCAAGATAGAGCGGGGACCCCGTACAATGAGCAGTTCTTC
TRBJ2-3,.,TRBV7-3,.,CASSLTAAQTDTQYF,TGTGCCAGCAGCTTAACGGCTGCTCAAACAGATACGCAGTATTTT